The clone carrying this TCR beta chain appeared a few times. The data were obtained in a study of blood T cell repertoires in COVID-19. Study-wide background: In each case, the material was cDNA or gDNA derived from T cells, B-cell-depleted T cells, or PBMCs.

Study processing details: Reference gene primer amplification in the assay estimated nucleated cell counts. The method was immunoSEQ multiplex PCR; TCRdb's version includes in-frame clones alone and lacks a portion of them. D and trimming come from the DNA, and the V and J calls and clone size come from that table. The sample has about 280,000 clones, approximately 85% seen once. The sample was peripheral blood. This receptor was taken from a woman in her sixties or seventies with acute or convalescent COVID-19.

The CDR3 DNA sequence: TGTGCCAGTAGTATAGATCGGAACACTGAAGCTTTCTTT. It specifies CASSIDRNTEAFF. The rearrangement uses TRBV19 and TRBJ1-1; no reliable D call. This CDR3 is 13 amino acids long. The germline gives CDR1 LNHDA, CDR2 SQIVND (reference sequence). V was clipped by 0 bases and J by 1 base, with 3 bases between them.